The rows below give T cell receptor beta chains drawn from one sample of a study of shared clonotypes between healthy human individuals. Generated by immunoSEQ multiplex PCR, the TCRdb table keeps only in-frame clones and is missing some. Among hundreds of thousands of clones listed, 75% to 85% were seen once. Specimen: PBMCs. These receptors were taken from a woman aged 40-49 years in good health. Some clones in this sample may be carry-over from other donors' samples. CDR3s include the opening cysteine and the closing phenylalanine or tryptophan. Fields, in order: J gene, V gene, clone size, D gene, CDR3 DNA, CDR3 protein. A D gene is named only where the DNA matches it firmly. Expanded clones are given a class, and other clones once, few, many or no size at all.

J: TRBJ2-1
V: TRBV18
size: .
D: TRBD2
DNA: TGTGCCAGCTCGGCCGGGACTAGCGCCTGGAATGAGCAGTTCTTC
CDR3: CASSAGTSAWNEQFF

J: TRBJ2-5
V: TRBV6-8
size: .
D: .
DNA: TGTGCCAGCCCGAAGGACCAGCGTGAAGAGACCCAGTACTTC
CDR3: CASPKDQREETQYF

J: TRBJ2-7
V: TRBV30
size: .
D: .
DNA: TGTGCCTGGAGTGTACCAGGGGGAGGGTACGAGCAGTACTTC
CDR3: CAWSVPGGGYEQYF

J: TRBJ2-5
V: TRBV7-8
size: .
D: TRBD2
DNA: TGTGCCAGCAGCCCCCGGACTAGCCGGGAGACCCAGTACTTC
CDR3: CASSPRTSRETQYF

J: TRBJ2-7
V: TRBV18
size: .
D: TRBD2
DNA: TGTGCCAGCTCACAAACGGGACTACCCTACGAGCAGTACTTC
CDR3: CASSQTGLPYEQYF

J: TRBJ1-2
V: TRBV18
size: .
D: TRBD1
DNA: TGTGCCAGCTCACCAACCCGGGACAGAGACTATGGCTACACCTTC
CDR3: CASSPTRDRDYGYTF

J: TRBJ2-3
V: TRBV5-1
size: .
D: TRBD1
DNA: TGCGCCAGCAGCTCCGGGACAGGCACAGATACGCAGTATTTT
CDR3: CASSSGTGTDTQYF

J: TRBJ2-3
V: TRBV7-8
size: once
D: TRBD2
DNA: TGTGCCAGCAGCCCCCGGACTAGCGGCACAGATACGCAGTATTTT
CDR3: CASSPRTSGTDTQYF

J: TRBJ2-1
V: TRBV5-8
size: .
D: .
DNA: TGTGCCAGCAGCCGGACCTTTGGGACGGTCGGAAAGGTGGGTGAGCAGTTCTTC
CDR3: CASSRTFGTVGKVGEQFF

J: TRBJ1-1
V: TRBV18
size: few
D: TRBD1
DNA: TGTGCCAGCTCAATACAGGGGGTGGAAGCTTTCTTT
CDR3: CASSIQGVEAFF

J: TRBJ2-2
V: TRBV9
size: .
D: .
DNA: TGTGCCAGCAGCGTAGGATTTCTCACCGGGGAGCTGTTTTTT
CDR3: CASSVGFLTGELFF

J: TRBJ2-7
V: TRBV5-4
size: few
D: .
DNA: TGTGCCAGCAGCCACAACGTTGAGACAGCCTACGAGCAGTACTTC
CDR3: CASSHNVETAYEQYF

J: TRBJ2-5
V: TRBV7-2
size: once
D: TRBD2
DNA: TGTGCCAGCAGCGCCGGGACTAGCAAGGAGACCCAGTACTTC
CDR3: CASSAGTSKETQYF

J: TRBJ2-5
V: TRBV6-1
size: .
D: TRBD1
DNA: TGTGCCAGCAGTGCCCGACAGGGGTTTGACCAAGAGACCCAGTACTTC
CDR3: CASSARQGFDQETQYF

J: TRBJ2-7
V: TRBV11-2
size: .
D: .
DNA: TGTGCCAGCAGCTTAGATCCCGCACGCGCCCTGGTCTTC
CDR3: CASSLDPARALVF

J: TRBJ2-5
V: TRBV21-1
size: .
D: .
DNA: TGTGCCAGCAATTTCATCCTAGGGCTAGCGGAGCACCAAGAGACCCAGTACTTC
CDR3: CASNFILGLAEHQETQYF

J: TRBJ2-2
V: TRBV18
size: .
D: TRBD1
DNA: TGTGCCAGCTCACCCGGGACAGGGGGCTCCGGGGAGCTGTTTTTT
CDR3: CASSPGTGGSGELFF

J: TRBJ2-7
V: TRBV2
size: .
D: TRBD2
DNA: TGTGCCAGCAGTAAAACGGCCGGACTAGCGGGAGAGGCCGAGCAGTACTTC
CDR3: CASSKTAGLAGEAEQYF

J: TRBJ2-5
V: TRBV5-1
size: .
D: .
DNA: TGCGCCAGCAGCTTGCTCCCCCAAGAGACCCAGTACTTC
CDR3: CASSLLPQETQYF

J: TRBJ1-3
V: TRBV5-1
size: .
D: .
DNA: TGCGCCAGCAGCATACAGGGAGGCGGAAACACCATATATTTT
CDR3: CASSIQGGGNTIYF

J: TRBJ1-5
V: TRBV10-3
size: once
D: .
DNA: TGTGCCATCAGTGGGGACTCAGATCAGCCCCAGCATTTT
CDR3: CAISGDSDQPQHF

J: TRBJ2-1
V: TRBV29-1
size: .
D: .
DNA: TGCAGCGTCTCTTACAATGAGCAGTTCTTC
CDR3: CSVSYNEQFF

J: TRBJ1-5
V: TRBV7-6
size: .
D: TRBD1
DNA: TGTGCCAGCAGCTTGGGACAGGACAATCAGCCCCAGCATTTT
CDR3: CASSLGQDNQPQHF

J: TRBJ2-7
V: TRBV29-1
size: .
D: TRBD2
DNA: TGCAGCGCACGAACCCCGGGACTAGTATTAACTTCCTCCTACGAGCAGTACTTC
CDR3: CSARTPGLVLTSSYEQYF

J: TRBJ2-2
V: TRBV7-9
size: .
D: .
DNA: TGTGCCAGCAGCTTATTGACAGGGAACACCGGGGAGCTGTTTTTT
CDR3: CASSLLTGNTGELFF

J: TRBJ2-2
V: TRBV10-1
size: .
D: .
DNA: TGCGCCAGCAGTGAGTCTGGTAACACCGGGGAGCTGTTTTTT
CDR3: CASSESGNTGELFF

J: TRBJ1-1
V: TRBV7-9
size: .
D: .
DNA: TGTGCCAGCAGCTTAGGTCTTAGGGGGGAAGCTTTCTTT
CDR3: CASSLGLRGEAFF

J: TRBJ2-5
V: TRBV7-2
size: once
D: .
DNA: TGTGCCAGCAGCCGTGACTACCAAGAGACCCAGTACTTC
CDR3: CASSRDYQETQYF

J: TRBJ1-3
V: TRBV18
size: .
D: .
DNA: TGTGCCAGCTCACCTGGGAACTCTGGAAACACCATATATTTT
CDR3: CASSPGNSGNTIYF

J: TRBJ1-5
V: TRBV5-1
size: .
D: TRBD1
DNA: TGCGCCAGCAGCCCTACACCGTCGACAGGGTCACAGCCCCAGCATTTT
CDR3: CASSPTPSTGSQPQHF